The clone carrying this T cell receptor (beta chain) was seen a handful of times. Germline values: CDR1 MDHEN, CDR2 SYDVKM. Deletions cut 0 bases from V and 1 base from J, with 8 bases between. CDR3 length: 15 amino acids. Using RNA transcripts as the source, TCR beta CDR3 regions were amplified. During a first-round RT-PCR of the TCR CDR3, the HTBI primer set was used. TCRdb reanalysed the multiplex PCR reads using MiXCR and keeps one entry per CDR3 protein. There are 660,000 or so distinct CDR3 sequences in the sample; around 21% occur only once, and 34% lies in the top ten. This sample is part of a study of T cells in Graves' hyperthyroidism and ophthalmopathy.

The chain is built from TRBV28 and TRBJ2-3, with D perhaps matching TRBD2 (5 bases). This receptor was identified in a man aged 25-40 years with Graves' ophthalmopathy. The sequenced sample consisted of blood. CDR3 nucleotide sequence: TGTGCCAGCAGTTTATGGCGGGCTGGCACAGATACGCAGTATTTT. Residues: CASSLWRAGTDTQYF. Drawing the rest from reference TRBV28 and TRBJ2-3, the complete variable domain is DVKVTQSSRYLVKRTGEKVFLECVQDMDHENMFWYRQDPGLGLRLIYFSYDVKMKEKGDIPEGYSVSREKKERFSLILESASTNQTSMYLCASSLWRAGTDTQYFGPGTRLTVL.